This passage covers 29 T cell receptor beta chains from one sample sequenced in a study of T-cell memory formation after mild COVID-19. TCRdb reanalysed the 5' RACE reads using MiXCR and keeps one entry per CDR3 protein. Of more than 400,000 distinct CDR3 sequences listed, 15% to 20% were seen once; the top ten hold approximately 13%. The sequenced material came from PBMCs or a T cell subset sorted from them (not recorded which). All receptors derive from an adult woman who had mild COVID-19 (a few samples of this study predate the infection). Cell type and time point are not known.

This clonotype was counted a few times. The CDR3 reads CASSSSPATGSYEQYF. The CDR3 nucleotides are TGCGCCAGCAGCTCGAGCCCCGCGACAGGGTCCTACGAGCAGTACTTC. This chain joins TRBV5-1 and TRBJ2-7; 7 bases map to TRBD1. From germline, CDR1 is SGHRS and CDR2 YFSETQ. This CDR3 has 16 amino acids. The V and J ends lost 3 bases and 1 base, in that order; junction bases with no gene match: 10. The entire variable domain, with the rest obtained from reference TRBV5-1 and TRBJ2-7, is as follows: KAGVTQTPRYLIKTRGQQVTLSCSPISGHRSVSWYQQTPGQGLQFLFEYFSETQRNKGNFPGRFSGRQFSNSRSEMNVSTLELGDSALYLCASSSSPATGSYEQYFGPGTRLTVT.

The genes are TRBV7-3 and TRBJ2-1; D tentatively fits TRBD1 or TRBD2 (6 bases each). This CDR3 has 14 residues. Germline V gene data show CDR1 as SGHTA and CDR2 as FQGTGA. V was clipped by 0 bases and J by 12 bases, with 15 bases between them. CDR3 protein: CASSLTLGGKGQFF. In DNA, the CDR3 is TGTGCCAGCAGCTTAACGTTGGGGGGCAAGGGGCAGTTCTTC.

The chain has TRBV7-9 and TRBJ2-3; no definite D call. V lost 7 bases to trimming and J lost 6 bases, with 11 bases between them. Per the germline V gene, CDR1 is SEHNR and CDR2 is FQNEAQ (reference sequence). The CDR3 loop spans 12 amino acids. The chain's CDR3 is CASNPPSDTQYF. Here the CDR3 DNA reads TGTGCCAGCAACCCCCCCTCGGATACGCAGTATTTT.

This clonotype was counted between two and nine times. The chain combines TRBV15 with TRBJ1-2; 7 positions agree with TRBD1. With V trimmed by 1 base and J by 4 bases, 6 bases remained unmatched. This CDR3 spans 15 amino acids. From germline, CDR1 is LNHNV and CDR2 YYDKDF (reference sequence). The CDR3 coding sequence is TGTGCCACCAGCAGAGCCGAGGGGGCGATCTATGGCTACACCTTC. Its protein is CATSRAEGAIYGYTF.

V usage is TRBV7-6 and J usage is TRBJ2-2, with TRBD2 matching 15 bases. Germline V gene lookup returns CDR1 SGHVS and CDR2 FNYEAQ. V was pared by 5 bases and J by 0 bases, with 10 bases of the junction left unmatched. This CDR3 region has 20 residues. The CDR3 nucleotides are TGTGCCAGCAGCCACCCCACTCGGACTAGCGGGGGGGCGAACACCGGGGAGCTGTTTTTT. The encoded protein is CASSHPTRTSGGANTGELFF.

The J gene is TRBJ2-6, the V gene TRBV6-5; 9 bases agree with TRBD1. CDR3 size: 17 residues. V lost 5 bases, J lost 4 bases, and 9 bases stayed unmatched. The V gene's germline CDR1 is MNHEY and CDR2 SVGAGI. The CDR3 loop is CASSILDRGEGANVLTF. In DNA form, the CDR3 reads TGTGCCAGCAGTATTTTAGACAGGGGGGAAGGGGCCAACGTCCTGACTTTC.

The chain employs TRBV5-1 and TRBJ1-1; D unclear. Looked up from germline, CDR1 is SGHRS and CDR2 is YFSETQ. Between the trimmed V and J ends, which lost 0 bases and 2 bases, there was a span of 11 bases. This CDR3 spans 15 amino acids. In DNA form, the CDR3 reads TGCGCCAGCAGCTTGGGCGGACGGAGCAACACTGAAGCTTTCTTT. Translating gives CASSLGGRSNTEAFF.

CDR3 in DNA: TGTGCCAGCAGCCAACGGGACAGGGGCTACAATGAGCAGTTCTTC. Its protein is CASSQRDRGYNEQFF. The chain joins TRBV3-1 to TRBJ2-1; 10 positions match TRBD1. This CDR3 is 15 amino acids long. The germline gives CDR1 LGHDT, CDR2 YNNKEL (reference sequence). The V segment lost 2 bases and the J segment 3 bases; nucleotides outside the gene matches: 1.

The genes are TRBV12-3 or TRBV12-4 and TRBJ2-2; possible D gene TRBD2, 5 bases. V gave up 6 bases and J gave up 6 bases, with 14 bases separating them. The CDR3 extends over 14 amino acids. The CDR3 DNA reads TGTGCCAGCAGGGAGGACCCGAGTCCCGGGGAGCTGTTTTTT. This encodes CASREDPSPGELFF.

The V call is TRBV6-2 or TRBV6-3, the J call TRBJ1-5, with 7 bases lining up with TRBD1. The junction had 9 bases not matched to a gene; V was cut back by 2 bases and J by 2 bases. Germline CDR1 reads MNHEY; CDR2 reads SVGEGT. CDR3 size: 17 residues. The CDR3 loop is CASSYLLPGQRNQPQHF. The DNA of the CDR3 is TGTGCCAGCAGTTACCTGCTTCCGGGACAGCGCAATCAGCCCCAGCATTTT.

CDR3 residues: CASSQAGGRVSEQFF. Written as DNA, the CDR3 is TGCGCCAGCAGCCAAGCGGGGGGGCGGGTTTCTGAGCAGTTCTTC. This chain connects TRBV4-1 to TRBJ2-1; TRBD2 matches 8 bases. This CDR3 comprises 15 residues. Germline V CDR1 and CDR2: MGHRA, YSYEKL. Unmatched junction bases numbered 8, after V lost 1 base and J lost 9 bases.

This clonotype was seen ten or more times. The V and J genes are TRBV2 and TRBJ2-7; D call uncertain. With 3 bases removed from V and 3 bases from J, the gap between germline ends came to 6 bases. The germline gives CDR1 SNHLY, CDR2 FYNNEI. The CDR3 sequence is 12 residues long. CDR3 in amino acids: CASSEDGYEQYF. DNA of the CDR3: TGTGCCAGCAGTGAGGACGGCTACGAGCAGTACTTC.

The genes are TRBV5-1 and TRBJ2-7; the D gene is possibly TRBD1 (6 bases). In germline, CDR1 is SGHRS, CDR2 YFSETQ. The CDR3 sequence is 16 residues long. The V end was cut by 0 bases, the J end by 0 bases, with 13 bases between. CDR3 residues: CASSLEGQLDSYEQYF. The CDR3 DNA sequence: TGCGCCAGCAGCTTGGAAGGACAGCTCGACTCCTACGAGCAGTACTTC.

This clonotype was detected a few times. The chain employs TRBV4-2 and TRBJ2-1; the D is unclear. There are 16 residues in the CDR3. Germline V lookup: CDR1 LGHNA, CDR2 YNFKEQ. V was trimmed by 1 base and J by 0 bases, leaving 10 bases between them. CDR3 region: CASSQGLRVSYNEQFF. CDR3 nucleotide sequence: TGTGCCAGCAGCCAAGGACTCCGGGTCTCCTACAATGAGCAGTTCTTC.

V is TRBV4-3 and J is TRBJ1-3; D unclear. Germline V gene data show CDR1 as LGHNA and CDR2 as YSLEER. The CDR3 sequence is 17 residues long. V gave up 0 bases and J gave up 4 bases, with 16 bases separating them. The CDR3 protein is CASSQEGGIKFGNTIYF. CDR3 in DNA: TGCGCCAGCAGCCAAGAGGGAGGCATAAAATTCGGAAACACCATATATTTT.

In DNA, the CDR3 is TGCGCCAGCAGCCGGACTAGTCAGCAAGAGACCCAGTACTTC. Translated: CASSRTSQQETQYF. The V gene is TRBV5-1, the J gene TRBJ2-5, with 7 bases aligning to TRBD2. There are 14 residues in the CDR3. The germline V gene has CDR1 SGHRS and CDR2 YFSETQ. V lost 4 bases, J lost 2 bases, and 5 bases stayed unmatched.

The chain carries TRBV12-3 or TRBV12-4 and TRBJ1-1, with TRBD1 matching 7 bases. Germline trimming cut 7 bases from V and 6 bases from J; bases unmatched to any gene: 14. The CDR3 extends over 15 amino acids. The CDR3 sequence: CASTLLTGDGAEAFF. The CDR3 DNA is TGTGCCAGCACCCTTCTTACAGGGGACGGGGCTGAAGCTTTCTTT.

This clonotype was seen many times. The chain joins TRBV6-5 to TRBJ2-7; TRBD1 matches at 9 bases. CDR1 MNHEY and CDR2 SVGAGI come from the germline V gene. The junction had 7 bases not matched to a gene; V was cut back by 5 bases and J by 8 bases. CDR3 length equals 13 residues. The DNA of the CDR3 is TGTGCCAGCAGTGAAACCGGGACAGGGAAGCAGTACTTC. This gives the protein CASSETGTGKQYF.

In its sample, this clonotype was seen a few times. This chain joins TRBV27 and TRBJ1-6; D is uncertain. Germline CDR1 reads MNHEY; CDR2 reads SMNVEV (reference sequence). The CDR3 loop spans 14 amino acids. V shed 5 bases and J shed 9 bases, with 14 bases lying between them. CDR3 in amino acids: CASSSSRLSSPLHF. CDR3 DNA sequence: TGTGCCAGCAGTAGTAGCCGTTTGAGTTCACCCCTCCACTTT.

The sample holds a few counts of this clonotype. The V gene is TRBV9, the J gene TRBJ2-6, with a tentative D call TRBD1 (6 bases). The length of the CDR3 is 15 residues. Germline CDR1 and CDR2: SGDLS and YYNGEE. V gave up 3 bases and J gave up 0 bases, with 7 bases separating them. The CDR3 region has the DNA TGTGCCAGCAGCGACAGGGACTCTGGGGCCAACGTCCTGACTTTC. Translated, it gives CASSDRDSGANVLTF. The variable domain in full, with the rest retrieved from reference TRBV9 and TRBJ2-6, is DSGVTQTPKHLITATGQRVTLRCSPRSGDLSVYWYQQSLDQGLQFLIQYYNGEERAKGNILERFSAQQFPDLHSELNLSSLELGDSALYFCASSDRDSGANVLTFGAGSRLTVL.

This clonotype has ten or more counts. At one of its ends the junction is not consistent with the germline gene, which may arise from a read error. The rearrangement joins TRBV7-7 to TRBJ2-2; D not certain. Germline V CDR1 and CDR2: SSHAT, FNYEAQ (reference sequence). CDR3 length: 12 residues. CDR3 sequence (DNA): TGTGCTAGCAGCCCTAATGGCGGGGAGCTGTTTTTT. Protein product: CASSPNGGELFF.

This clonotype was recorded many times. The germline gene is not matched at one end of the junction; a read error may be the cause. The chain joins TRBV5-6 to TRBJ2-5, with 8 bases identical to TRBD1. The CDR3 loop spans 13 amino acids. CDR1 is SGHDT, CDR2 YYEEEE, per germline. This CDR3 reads CASSPDREETQYF. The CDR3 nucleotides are TGCGCCAGCAGCCCGGACAGGGAAGAGACCCAGTACTTC.

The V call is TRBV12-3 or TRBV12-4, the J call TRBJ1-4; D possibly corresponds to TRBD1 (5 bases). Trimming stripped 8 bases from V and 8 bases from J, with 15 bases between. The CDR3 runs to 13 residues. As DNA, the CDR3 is TGTGCCAGCTCCAGGGCAGGGAGGGAAAAACTGTTTTTT. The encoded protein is CASSRAGREKLFF.

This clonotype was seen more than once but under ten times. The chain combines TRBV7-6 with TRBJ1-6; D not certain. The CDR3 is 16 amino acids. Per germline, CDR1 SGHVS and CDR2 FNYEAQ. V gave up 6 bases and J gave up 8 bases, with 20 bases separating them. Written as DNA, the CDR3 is TGTGCCAGCAGTCTTAGAACGGGGTTCTGGGATTCACCCCTCCACTTT. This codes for CASSLRTGFWDSPLHF.

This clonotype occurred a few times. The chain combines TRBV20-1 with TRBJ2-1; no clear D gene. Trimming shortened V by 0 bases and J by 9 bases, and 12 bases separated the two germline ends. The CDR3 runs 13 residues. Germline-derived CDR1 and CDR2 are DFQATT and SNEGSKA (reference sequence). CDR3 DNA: TGCAGTGCTAGAGATTACCTAAGTGGTGAGCAGTTCTTC. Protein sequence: CSARDYLSGEQFF.

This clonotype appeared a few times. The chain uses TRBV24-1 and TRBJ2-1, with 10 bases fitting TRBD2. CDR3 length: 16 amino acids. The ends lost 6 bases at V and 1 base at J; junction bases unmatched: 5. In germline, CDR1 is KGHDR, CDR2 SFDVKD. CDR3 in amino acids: CATSKPSGRSYNEQFF. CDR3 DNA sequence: TGTGCCACCAGTAAGCCTAGCGGGAGATCCTACAATGAGCAGTTCTTC.

DNA for the CDR3: TGTGCCAGTAGTATCGGACAGGGACGTGATGAGCAGTTCTTC. The encoded protein is CASSIGQGRDEQFF. The rearrangement links TRBV19 to TRBJ2-1, with 8 bases fitting TRBD1. This CDR3 contains 14 residues. The junction had 6 bases not matched to a gene; V was cut back by 3 bases and J by 8 bases. Germline CDR1 is LNHDA and CDR2 is SQIVND (reference sequence).

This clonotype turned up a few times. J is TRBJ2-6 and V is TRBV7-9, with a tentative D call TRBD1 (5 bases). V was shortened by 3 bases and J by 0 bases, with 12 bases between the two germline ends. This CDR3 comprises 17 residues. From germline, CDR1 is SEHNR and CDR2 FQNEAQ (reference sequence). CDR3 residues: CASSFETVSSGANVLTF. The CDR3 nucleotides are TGTGCCAGCAGCTTCGAGACAGTCAGCTCTGGGGCCAACGTCCTGACTTTC. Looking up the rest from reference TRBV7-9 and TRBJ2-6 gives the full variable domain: DTGVSQNPRHKITKRGQNVTFRCDPISEHNRLYWYRQTLGQGPEFLTYFQNEAQLEKSRLLSDRFSAERPKGSFSTLEIQRTEQGDSAMYLCASSFETVSSGANVLTFGAGSRLTVL.

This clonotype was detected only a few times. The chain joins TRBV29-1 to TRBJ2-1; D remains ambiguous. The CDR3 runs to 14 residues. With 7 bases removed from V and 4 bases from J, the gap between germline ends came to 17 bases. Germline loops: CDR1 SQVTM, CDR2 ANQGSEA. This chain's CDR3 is CSARLVVGYNEQFF. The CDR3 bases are TGCAGCGCCCGACTGGTGGTGGGTTACAATGAGCAGTTCTTC.